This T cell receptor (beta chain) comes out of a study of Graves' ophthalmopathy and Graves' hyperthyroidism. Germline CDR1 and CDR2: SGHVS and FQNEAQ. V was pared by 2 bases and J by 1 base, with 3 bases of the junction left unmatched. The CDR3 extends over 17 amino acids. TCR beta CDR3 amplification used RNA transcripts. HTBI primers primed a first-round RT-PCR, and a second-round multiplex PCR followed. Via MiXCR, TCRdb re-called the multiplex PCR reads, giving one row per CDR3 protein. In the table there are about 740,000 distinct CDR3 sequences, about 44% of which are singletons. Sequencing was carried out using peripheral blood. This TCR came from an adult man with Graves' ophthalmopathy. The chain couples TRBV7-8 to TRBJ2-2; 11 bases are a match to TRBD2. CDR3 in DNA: TGTGCCAGCAGCTTATCTACTAGCGGGGGGAACACCGGGGAGCTGTTTTTT. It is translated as CASSLSTSGGNTGELFF.